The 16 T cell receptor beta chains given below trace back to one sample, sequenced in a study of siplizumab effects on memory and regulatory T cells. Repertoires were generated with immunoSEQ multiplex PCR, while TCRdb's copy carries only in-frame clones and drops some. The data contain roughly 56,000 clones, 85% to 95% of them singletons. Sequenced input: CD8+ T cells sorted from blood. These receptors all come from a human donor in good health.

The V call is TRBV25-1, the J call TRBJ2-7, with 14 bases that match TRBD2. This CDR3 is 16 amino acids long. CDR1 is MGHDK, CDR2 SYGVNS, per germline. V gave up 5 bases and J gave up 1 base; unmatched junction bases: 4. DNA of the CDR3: TGTGCCAGCAGTTCCAGACTAGCGGGAGGGTCCTACGAGCAGTACTTC. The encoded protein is CASSSRLAGGSYEQYF.

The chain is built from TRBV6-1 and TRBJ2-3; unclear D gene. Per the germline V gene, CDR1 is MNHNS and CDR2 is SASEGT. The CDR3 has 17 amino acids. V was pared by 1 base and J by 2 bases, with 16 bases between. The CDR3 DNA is TGTGCCAGCAGTGAAGGAGTAAGGGTTCCTCACACAGATACGCAGTATTTT. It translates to CASSEGVRVPHTDTQYF.

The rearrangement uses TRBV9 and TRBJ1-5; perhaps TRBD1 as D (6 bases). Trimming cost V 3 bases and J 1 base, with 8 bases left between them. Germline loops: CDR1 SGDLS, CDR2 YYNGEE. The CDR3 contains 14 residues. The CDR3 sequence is CASSAGQSNQPQHF. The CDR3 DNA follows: TGTGCCAGCAGCGCAGGACAGAGCAATCAGCCCCAGCATTTT.

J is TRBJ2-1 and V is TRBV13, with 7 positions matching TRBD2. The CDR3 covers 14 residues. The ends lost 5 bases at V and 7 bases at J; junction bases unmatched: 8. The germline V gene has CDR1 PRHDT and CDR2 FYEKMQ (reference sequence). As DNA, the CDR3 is TGTGCCAGCAGCAAACGGGACTACAATAATGAGCAGTTCTTC. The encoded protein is CASSKRDYNNEQFF.

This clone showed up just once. The CDR3 loop reads CASSLELAFYEQYF. CDR3 DNA sequence: TGTGCCAGCAGCTTAGAACTAGCGTTCTACGAGCAGTACTTC. The genes are TRBV7-8 and TRBJ2-7; 7 nucleotides agree with TRBD2. The CDR3 extends over 14 amino acids. In germline, CDR1 is SGHVS, CDR2 FQNEAQ. V dropped 1 base and J dropped 3; count of bases not matched to a gene: 3.

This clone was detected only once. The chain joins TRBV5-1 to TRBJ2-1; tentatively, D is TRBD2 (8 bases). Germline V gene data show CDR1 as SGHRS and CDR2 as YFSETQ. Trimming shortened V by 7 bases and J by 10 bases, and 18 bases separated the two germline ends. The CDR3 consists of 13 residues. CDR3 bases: TGCGCCAGCCTGGTGACGGGAGGGGGCGAGCAGTTCTTC. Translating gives CASLVTGGGEQFF.

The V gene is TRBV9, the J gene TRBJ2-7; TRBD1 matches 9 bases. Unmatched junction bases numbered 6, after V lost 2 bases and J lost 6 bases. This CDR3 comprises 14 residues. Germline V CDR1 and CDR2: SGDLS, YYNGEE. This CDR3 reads CASSVGQGYFEQYF. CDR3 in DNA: TGTGCCAGCAGCGTGGGACAGGGTTACTTCGAGCAGTACTTC.

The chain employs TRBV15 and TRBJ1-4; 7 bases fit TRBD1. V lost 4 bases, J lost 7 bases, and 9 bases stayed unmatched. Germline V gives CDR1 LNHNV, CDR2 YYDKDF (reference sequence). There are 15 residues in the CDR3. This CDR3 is CATSTLRGRGEKLFF. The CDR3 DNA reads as TGTGCCACCAGCACGCTCAGGGGGAGGGGTGAAAAACTGTTTTTT.

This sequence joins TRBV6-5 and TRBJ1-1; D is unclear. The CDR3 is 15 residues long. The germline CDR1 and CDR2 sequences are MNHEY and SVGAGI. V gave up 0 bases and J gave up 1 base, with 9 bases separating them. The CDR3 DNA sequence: TGTGCCAGCAGTTACTCGGTGCAGAGGAACACTGAAGCTTTCTTT. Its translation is CASSYSVQRNTEAFF.

The CDR3 loop is CASSLGQGLNQPQHF. The CDR3 DNA is TGTGCCAGCAGCTTAGGGCAGGGCCTCAATCAGCCCCAGCATTTT. The chain is built from TRBV7-2 and TRBJ1-5; maybe TRBD1 (5 bases). Germline CDR1 and CDR2: SGHTA and FQGNSA. V was trimmed by 1 base and J by 3 bases, leaving 10 bases between them. The CDR3 totals 15 residues.

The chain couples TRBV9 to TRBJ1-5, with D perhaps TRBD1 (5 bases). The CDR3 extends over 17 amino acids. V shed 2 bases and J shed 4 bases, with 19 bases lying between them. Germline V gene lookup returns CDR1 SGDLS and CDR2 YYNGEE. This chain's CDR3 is CASSVGTGAGANQPQHF. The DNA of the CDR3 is TGTGCCAGCAGCGTCGGGACCGGGGCCGGGGCGAATCAGCCCCAGCATTTT.

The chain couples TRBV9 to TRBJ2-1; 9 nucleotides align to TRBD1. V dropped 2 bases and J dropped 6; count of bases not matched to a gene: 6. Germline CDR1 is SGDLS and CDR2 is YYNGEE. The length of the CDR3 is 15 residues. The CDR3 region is CASSVGTGRPNEQFF. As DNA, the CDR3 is TGTGCCAGCAGCGTTGGGACAGGGAGACCCAATGAGCAGTTCTTC. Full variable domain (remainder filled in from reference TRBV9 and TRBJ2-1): DSGVTQTPKHLITATGQRVTLRCSPRSGDLSVYWYQQSLDQGLQFLIQYYNGEERAKGNILERFSAQQFPDLHSELNLSSLELGDSALYFCASSVGTGRPNEQFFGPGTRLTVL.

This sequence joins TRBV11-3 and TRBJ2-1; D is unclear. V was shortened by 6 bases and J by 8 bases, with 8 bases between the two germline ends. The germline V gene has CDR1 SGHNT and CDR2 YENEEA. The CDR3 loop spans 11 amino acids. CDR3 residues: CASRLNYEQFF. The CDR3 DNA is TGTGCCAGCAGACTAAACTATGAGCAGTTCTTC.

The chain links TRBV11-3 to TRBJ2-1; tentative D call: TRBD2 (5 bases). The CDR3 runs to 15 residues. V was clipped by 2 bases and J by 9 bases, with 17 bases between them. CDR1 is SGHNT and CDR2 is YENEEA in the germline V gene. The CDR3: CASSLRGPSGIEQFF. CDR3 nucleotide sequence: TGTGCCAGCAGCTTACGAGGGCCCAGTGGGATTGAGCAGTTCTTC.

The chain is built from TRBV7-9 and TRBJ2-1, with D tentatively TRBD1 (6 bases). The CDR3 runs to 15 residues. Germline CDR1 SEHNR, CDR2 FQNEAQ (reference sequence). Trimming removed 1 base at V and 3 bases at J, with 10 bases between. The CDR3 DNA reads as TGTGCCAGCAGCTTAGTACGGACAGTCTACAATGAGCAGTTCTTC. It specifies CASSLVRTVYNEQFF.

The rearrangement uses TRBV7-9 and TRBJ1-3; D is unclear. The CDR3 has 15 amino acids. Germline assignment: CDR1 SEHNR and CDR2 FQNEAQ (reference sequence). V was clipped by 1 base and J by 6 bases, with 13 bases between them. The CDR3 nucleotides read TGTGCCAGCAGCTTAGTTGAACACCCCGAAAACACCATATATTTT. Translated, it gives CASSLVEHPENTIYF.